A single sample gave rise to the 18 T cell receptor beta chains below, sequenced in a study of cytomegalovirus exposure and HLA in healthy donors. Both 60 Vbeta primers and 13 Jbeta primers went into the PCR. Method: immunoSEQ multiplex PCR; TCRdb's copy keeps in-frame clones and lacks some. This table has around 300,000 clones, just under 85% appearing once. Sequencing input: PBMCs. These receptors were taken from a woman aged 40 to 50 in good health and CMV-seropositive.

The chain couples TRBV7-2 to TRBJ1-6, with D possibly matching TRBD1 (6 bases). The CDR3 runs 14 residues. The germline V gene encodes CDR1 SGHTA and CDR2 FQGNSA. Trimming took 5 bases from V and 6 from J, leaving 11 bases between them. The CDR3 sequence is CASSPGQPNSPLHF. CDR3 bases: TGTGCCAGCAGCCCCGGACAGCCTAATTCACCCCTCCACTTT. Filled out from reference TRBV7-2 and TRBJ1-6, the complete variable domain reads GAGVSQSPSNKVTEKGKDVELRCDPISGHTALYWYRQSLGQGLEFLIYFQGNSAPDKSGLPSDRFSAERTGGSVSTLTIQRTQQEDSAVYLCASSPGQPNSPLHFGNGTRLTVT.

This clone was detected a few times. This CDR3 is also generated by other DNA sequences in the sample. The chain is built from TRBV5-1 and TRBJ2-3; 11 bases agree with TRBD2. Germline V CDR1 and CDR2: SGHRS, YFSETQ. The CDR3 spans 15 residues. Germline trimming cut 1 base from V and 4 bases from J; bases unmatched to any gene: 2. The CDR3 protein is CASSLTSGSPDTQYF. The CDR3 region has the DNA TGCGCCAGCAGCTTGACTAGCGGGAGCCCAGATACGCAGTATTTT.

The chain carries TRBV6-1 and TRBJ2-7, with 9 bases aligning to TRBD1. Germline V gives CDR1 MNHNS, CDR2 SASEGT. This CDR3 spans 16 amino acids. V shed 3 bases and J 2 bases; nucleotides not matched to a gene: 8. CDR3 in amino acids: CASSEPGQGSPYEQYF. The CDR3 coding sequence is TGTGCCAGCAGTGAGCCGGGACAGGGATCCCCCTACGAGCAGTACTTC.

This rearrangement joins TRBV27 to TRBJ2-7; TRBD1 aligns across 8 bases. CDR3 size: 18 residues. Germline loops: CDR1 MNHEY, CDR2 SMNVEV (reference sequence). Trimming at V came to 4 bases and at J to 2 bases, leaving 16 bases not matched to a gene. The CDR3 protein is CASSSDANRDRRTYEQYF. The CDR3 DNA reads TGTGCCAGCAGTTCCGACGCTAACAGGGACAGGAGGACCTACGAGCAGTACTTC.

The CDR3 is CASSPLTTLMAFF. DNA for the CDR3: TGTGCCAGCAGCCCCCTGACGACTTTGATGGCTTTCTTT. This chain connects TRBV7-2 to TRBJ1-1; D remains ambiguous. V was shortened by 5 bases and J by 11 bases, with 18 bases between the two germline ends. The CDR3 is made up of 13 amino acids. CDR1 is SGHTA and CDR2 is FQGNSA in the germline V gene.

The rearrangement joins TRBV19 to TRBJ2-7, with D possibly being TRBD2 (6 bases). CDR1 is LNHDA, CDR2 SQIVND, per germline (reference sequence). V lost 5 bases to trimming and J lost 2 bases, with 16 bases between them. This CDR3 spans 15 amino acids. The CDR3 region has the DNA TGTGCCAGTAGTGTAAATGGGGAGGCCGCCTACGAGCAGTACTTC. Translation: CASSVNGEAAYEQYF.

This chain links TRBV25-1 with TRBJ1-2; no firm D call. Per germline, CDR1 MGHDK and CDR2 SYGVNS. V was shortened by 2 bases and J by 7 bases, with 20 bases between the two germline ends. CDR3 length: 16 residues. The CDR3 bases are TGTGCCAGCAGTGAAGCGGGGTCCACAGAATATTCTGGCTACACCTTC. This encodes CASSEAGSTEYSGYTF.

The V and J genes are TRBV29-1 and TRBJ1-4; D unresolved. Germline V gene sequence: CDR1 SQVTM, CDR2 ANQGSEA. Trimming pared 7 bases from V and 5 bases from J, leaving 5 bases between. The CDR3 totals 10 residues. The CDR3 sequence: CSALNEKLFF. In nucleotides, the CDR3 is TGCAGCGCCTTAAATGAAAAACTGTTTTTT.

The chain carries TRBV20-1 and TRBJ1-1, with 7 bases lining up with TRBD1. The CDR3 runs 11 residues. V lost 6 bases to trimming and J lost 4 bases; unmatched junction nucleotides: 2. Looked up from germline, CDR1 is DFQATT and CDR2 is SNEGSKA (reference sequence). As DNA, the CDR3 is TGCAGTGCCCAGGGGGGCACTGAAGCTTTCTTT. This gives the protein CSAQGGTEAFF.

J is TRBJ1-1 and V is TRBV28; TRBD1 aligns across 7 bases. The trim removed 3 bases at V and 4 bases at J, leaving 14 bases unmatched. From germline, CDR1 is MDHEN and CDR2 SYDVKM. The CDR3 extends over 17 amino acids. CDR3 bases: TGTGCCAGCAGTTTCCCCACCGGGCCCCCAGGGGGCACTGAAGCTTTCTTT. This codes for CASSFPTGPPGGTEAFF.

V gene TRBV7-2 combines with J gene TRBJ2-7; the match to TRBD2 covers 16 bases. The CDR3 consists of 19 residues. Trimming cost V 5 bases and J 7 bases; bases outside gene matches: 17. Per germline, CDR1 SGHTA and CDR2 FQGNSA. CDR3 loop: CASSQGGTSGRAGGGEQYF. The CDR3 bases are TGTGCCAGCAGCCAAGGGGGGACTAGCGGGAGGGCCGGAGGGGGAGAGCAGTACTTC.

The chain combines TRBV7-2 with TRBJ1-4, with 9 bases that match TRBD1. The V segment lost 6 bases and the J segment 8 bases; nucleotides outside the gene matches: 7. The CDR3 runs to 14 residues. Looked up from germline, CDR1 is SGHTA and CDR2 is FQGNSA. CDR3 coding DNA: TGTGCCAGCAGTCCCGGGACAGGGAGAGAAAAACTGTTTTTT. Translation: CASSPGTGREKLFF.

The chain combines TRBV28 with TRBJ2-7, with TRBD1 matching 8 bases. This CDR3 contains 15 residues. The trim removed 8 bases at V and 5 bases at J, leaving 14 bases unmatched. Germline loops: CDR1 MDHEN, CDR2 SYDVKM. The CDR3 DNA follows: TGTGCCAGCTTCCCGACAGGACAGGGAGGACACGAGCAGTACTTC. Translation gives CASFPTGQGGHEQYF.

V is TRBV2 and J is TRBJ1-2; 8 nucleotides align to TRBD1. The CDR3 contains 13 residues. Per the germline V gene, CDR1 is SNHLY and CDR2 is FYNNEI. The trim removed 6 bases at V and 8 bases at J, leaving 8 bases unmatched. CDR3 loop: CASSETGVEGYTF. The CDR3 DNA reads as TGTGCCAGCAGCGAGACAGGGGTGGAAGGCTACACCTTC.

With regard to this clone: The sample contains more than one DNA sequence encoding this CDR3. The chain's CDR3 is CASSLDGDYGYTF. The CDR3 DNA reads as TGCGCCAGCAGCTTGGACGGTGACTATGGCTACACCTTC. The chain uses TRBV5-1 and TRBJ1-2, with D unclear. The CDR3 length is 13 residues. Germline V gene lookup returns CDR1 SGHRS and CDR2 YFSETQ. Trimming pared 0 bases from V and 3 bases from J, leaving 6 bases between.

The chain combines TRBV11-3 with TRBJ2-5; 13 bases line up with TRBD2. Near its end, the DNA agrees better with TRBJ2-7, so the J call may be wrong. Germline CDR1 SGHNT, CDR2 YENEEA. This CDR3 comprises 17 residues. CDR3 loop: CASSLGTSGTSSYEQYF. Written as DNA, the CDR3 is TGTGCCAGCAGCTTGGGGACTAGCGGGACTAGCTCCTACGAGCAGTACTTC.

The chain employs TRBV27 and TRBJ2-7, with 11 bases matching TRBD1. The trim removed 6 bases at V and 7 bases at J, leaving 8 bases unmatched. The V gene's germline CDR1 is MNHEY and CDR2 SMNVEV (reference sequence). The CDR3 runs 14 residues. CDR3 DNA: TGTGCCAGCAGCTCTGGACAGGGGGCTTGGGAGCAGTACTTC. The encoded protein is CASSSGQGAWEQYF.

The chain uses TRBV10-3 and TRBJ2-5, with D possibly TRBD1 on 6 matching bases. The CDR3 is 14 amino acids. V shed 8 bases and J shed 2 bases, with 15 bases lying between them. CDR1 and CDR2 (germline): ENHRY, SYGVKD. The CDR3 loop reads CAISPGTPQETQYF. As DNA, the CDR3 is TGTGCCATCTCCCCCGGGACACCACAAGAGACCCAGTACTTC.